Presented here are 22 T cell receptor beta chains from one specimen sequenced in a study of blood T cell repertoires in COVID-19. Using immunoSEQ multiplex PCR, the repertoire was profiled, and TCRdb retains in-frame clones only, with some absent. Found here are about 270,000 clones, roughly 86% of them singletons; the top ten hold around 8.8%. The sequencing sample was made of peripheral blood. The receptors stem from a man aged 40-55 years with active or convalescent COVID-19.

This clone was detected once. The chain is built from TRBV4-1 and TRBJ2-1; 13 nucleotides align to TRBD2. The V and J ends lost 4 bases and 0 bases, in that order; junction bases with no gene match: 6. This CDR3 is built from 18 residues. Germline CDR1 MGHRA, CDR2 YSYEKL. CDR3 in amino acids: CASSPGLAGVLSYNEQFF. The CDR3, as DNA: TGCGCCAGCAGCCCAGGACTAGCGGGAGTCCTCTCCTACAATGAGCAGTTCTTC.

This clone was picked up a small number of times. The rearrangement joins TRBV7-7 to TRBJ2-5; D remains ambiguous. The germline V and J ends were trimmed by 1 base and 5 bases, with 8 bases remaining between them. The CDR3 totals 13 residues. Germline CDR1 SSHAT, CDR2 FNYEAQ (reference sequence). CDR3 in DNA: TGTGCCAGCAGCTTAGTGCAGGCTGAGACCCAGTACTTC. It specifies CASSLVQAETQYF. Full variable domain (missing parts from reference TRBV7-7 and TRBJ2-5): GAGVSQSPRYKVTKRGQDVTLRCDPISSHATLYWYQQALGQGPEFLTYFNYEAQPDKSGLPSDRFSAERPEGSISTLTIQRTEQRDSAMYRCASSLVQAETQYFGPGTRLLVL.

The chain couples TRBV6-5 to TRBJ1-2, with 7 bases aligning to TRBD1. This CDR3 spans 14 amino acids. Losses at the gene ends were 5 bases for V and 2 bases for J; bases not matched to a gene: 5. The germline V gene encodes CDR1 MNHEY and CDR2 SVGAGI. CDR3 protein: CASSTTGENYGYTF. The CDR3 DNA reads TGTGCCAGCAGTACCACAGGGGAAAACTATGGCTACACCTTC.

The chain uses TRBV10-2 and TRBJ1-1; D may be TRBD1 (6 bases). V gave up 10 bases and J gave up 5 bases, with 20 bases separating them. CDR1 is WSHSY and CDR2 is SAAADI in the germline V gene. The CDR3 contains 14 residues. This chain's CDR3 is CATNKGGSITEAFF. The CDR3 nucleotides are TGCGCCACCAACAAGGGGGGGTCTATTACTGAAGCTTTCTTT.

The chain has TRBV27 and TRBJ2-5, with D possibly matching TRBD1 (5 bases). From germline, CDR1 is MNHEY and CDR2 SMNVEV (reference sequence). This CDR3 is built from 14 residues. The V end lost 1 base, the J end lost 5 bases, and 11 bases lay between the germline ends. CDR3 nucleotides: TGTGCCAGCAGTTTATATGACAGCCTGGAGACCCAGTACTTC. Protein product: CASSLYDSLETQYF.

The gene calls are TRBV15 and TRBJ1-5, with a tentative D call TRBD1 (6 bases). With 2 bases removed from V and 5 bases from J, the gap between germline ends came to 16 bases. Germline CDR1 is LNHNV and CDR2 is YYDKDF (reference sequence). CDR3 length: 16 residues. As DNA, the CDR3 is TGTGCCACCAGCAGATCCCTCGACAGGCGGGATCAGCCCCAGCATTTT. Translating gives CATSRSLDRRDQPQHF.

This rearrangement joins TRBV28 to TRBJ1-4; 8 bases are a match to TRBD1. The CDR3 length is 16 residues. V shed 2 bases, J shed 3 bases, and the junction held 5 bases outside the gene matches. The germline V gene encodes CDR1 MDHEN and CDR2 SYDVKM. Here the CDR3 DNA reads TGTGCCAGCAGTTTAAGGCAGACAGGGGCTAATGAAAAACTGTTTTTT. It translates to CASSLRQTGANEKLFF.

The rearrangement joins TRBV6-5 to TRBJ2-4; 7 bases agree with TRBD1. V shed 6 bases, J shed 3 bases, and the junction held 5 bases outside the gene matches. This CDR3 region has 14 residues. Germline-derived CDR1 and CDR2 are MNHEY and SVGAGI. The CDR3: CASRTGAGKNIQYF. CDR3 coding DNA: TGTGCCAGCAGAACAGGGGCGGGCAAAAACATTCAGTACTTC.

Here the CDR3 DNA reads TGTGCCAGCAGTTCCAGGGGGCCGGGCGAGCAGTACTTC. Translated: CASSSRGPGEQYF. The rearrangement joins TRBV27 to TRBJ2-7; TRBD1 matches at 8 bases. The germline V gene has CDR1 MNHEY and CDR2 SMNVEV (reference sequence). The length of the CDR3 is 13 residues. V lost 4 bases and J lost 6; bases outside the gene matches: 5.

This chain connects TRBV7-8 to TRBJ2-7, with TRBD1 as a possible D gene (6 bases). CDR1 SGHVS and CDR2 FQNEAQ come from the germline V gene. With 1 base removed from V and 4 bases from J, the gap between germline ends came to 11 bases. The CDR3 contains 14 residues. The CDR3 here is CASSLVRTDYEQYF. CDR3 in DNA: TGTGCCAGCAGCTTAGTTCGGACAGATTACGAGCAGTACTTC. The whole variable domain, filled in from reference TRBV7-8 and TRBJ2-7, reads GAGVSQSPRYKVAKRGQDVALRCDPISGHVSLFWYQQALGQGPEFLTYFQNEAQLDKSGLPSDRFFAERPEGSVSTLKIQRTQQEDSAVYLCASSLVRTDYEQYFGPGTRLTVT.

The chain joins TRBV24-1 to TRBJ1-5; D not certain. Germline CDR1 reads KGHDR; CDR2 reads SFDVKD. V shed 3 bases and J shed 4 bases, with 3 bases lying between them. CDR3 size: 12 residues. CDR3 loop: CATSDLNQPQHF. As DNA, the CDR3 is TGTGCCACCAGTGATCTAAATCAGCCCCAGCATTTT.

The V and J genes are TRBV21-1 and TRBJ1-5; no check of the table's D call, TRBD1, against the DNA was made. TRBV21-1 counts as a pseudogene. The CDR3 contains 18 residues. The CDR3 sequence: CASSSGHDRIPSNQPQHF. CDR3 in DNA: TGTGCCAGCAGCAGCGGCCATGACAGAATCCCTAGCAATCAGCCCCAGCATTTT.

CDR3 DNA: TGCGCCAGCAGCCCTAGCAGTGGCTCCTACGAGCAGTACTTC. As protein: CASSPSSGSYEQYF. The chain is built from TRBV5-1 and TRBJ2-7, with TRBD2 as a possible D gene (5 bases). CDR3 length equals 14 residues. V shed 4 bases and J shed 0 bases, with 11 bases lying between them. Germline values: CDR1 SGHRS, CDR2 YFSETQ.

The chain is built from TRBV5-4 and TRBJ1-3; maybe TRBD1 (5 bases). This CDR3 is 15 amino acids long. The V and J ends lost 5 bases and 0 bases respectively, with 12 bases between them. Germline V gene sequence: CDR1 SGHNT, CDR2 YYREEE (reference sequence). Here the CDR3 reads CASRSGGGSGNTIYF. The DNA of the CDR3 is TGTGCCAGCAGAAGCGGGGGGGGCTCTGGAAACACCATATATTTT.

The V gene is TRBV5-6, the J gene TRBJ2-3; the match to TRBD2 covers 8 bases. This CDR3 is built from 16 residues. Germline values: CDR1 SGHDT, CDR2 YYEEEE. The trim removed 1 base at V and 1 base at J, leaving 5 bases unmatched. In DNA, the CDR3 is TGTGCCAGCAGCTTGACGGGCGGGGGGCGCACAGATACGCAGTATTTT. It is translated as CASSLTGGGRTDTQYF.

The genes are TRBV6-4 and TRBJ2-2; D gene unclear. The CDR3 totals 14 residues. V gave up 5 bases and J gave up 4 bases, with 11 bases separating them. Germline CDR1 is MRHNA and CDR2 is SNTAGT. The CDR3 loop reads CASSLETSTGELFF. The DNA for the CDR3 is TGTGCCAGCAGTCTCGAGACAAGCACCGGGGAGCTGTTTTTT.

The rearrangement uses TRBV28 and TRBJ1-2; 9 bases are shared with TRBD1. This CDR3 is built from 15 residues. J gave up 12 bases and V 1 base, and 12 bases lay outside the gene matches. Per the germline V gene, CDR1 is MDHEN and CDR2 is SYDVKM. The CDR3 DNA reads as TGTGCCAGCAGTTTATCTAATCCCGGACAGGGGTTCAACACCTTC. Translation: CASSLSNPGQGFNTF.

The chain employs TRBV4-1 and TRBJ2-3, with D hard to call. This CDR3 region has 13 residues. Germline CDR1 and CDR2: MGHRA and YSYEKL. The germline V and J ends were trimmed by 4 bases and 2 bases, with 7 bases remaining between them. The CDR3 is CASSPEYTDTQYF. The DNA of the CDR3 is TGCGCCAGCAGCCCGGAGTACACAGATACGCAGTATTTT.

The chain has TRBV24-1 and TRBJ2-1; 10 bases match TRBD2. CDR1 and CDR2 from the germline V gene are KGHDR and SFDVKD. CDR3 length: 18 amino acids. J lost 3 bases, V lost 3 bases, and 10 bases had no gene match. CDR3 loop: CATSDPRGTSAYYNEQFF. CDR3 in DNA: TGTGCCACCAGTGATCCCCGGGGGACTAGCGCCTACTACAATGAGCAGTTCTTC.

The chain employs TRBV4-1 and TRBJ2-1, with D possibly TRBD1 on 6 matching bases. Germline V gene lookup returns CDR1 MGHRA and CDR2 YSYEKL. The CDR3 is 18 amino acids. V shed 0 bases and J shed 8 bases, with 23 bases lying between them. The chain's CDR3 is CASSQEGRGNRVVDEQFF. The CDR3 nucleotides are TGCGCCAGCAGCCAAGAAGGGAGAGGGAACAGGGTCGTCGATGAGCAGTTCTTC.

The CDR3 is CASSLINGELFF. As DNA, the CDR3 is TGTGCCAGCAGCCTTATTAACGGGGAGCTGTTTTTT. V is TRBV27 and J is TRBJ2-2; no clear D gene. The germline V and J ends were trimmed by 6 bases and 7 bases, with 9 bases remaining between them. The CDR3 consists of 12 residues. The germline V gene encodes CDR1 MNHEY and CDR2 SMNVEV (reference sequence).

This clone was picked up a small number of times. This chain joins TRBV6-5 and TRBJ1-4, with D unresolved. V was clipped by 0 bases and J by 4 bases, with 6 bases between them. The germline V gene has CDR1 MNHEY and CDR2 SVGAGI. This CDR3 comprises 14 residues. CDR3 residues: CASSYSAHNEKLFF. The CDR3 DNA follows: TGTGCCAGCAGTTACTCGGCCCATAATGAAAAACTGTTTTTT.